This T cell receptor beta chain is from a study of Ad26.COV2.S vaccination and SARS-CoV-2 variants (dated by TCRdb to the early 2020s). Study-level background: Donors in the vaccine arm were drawn from COV1001, a multicentre, randomized, double-blind, placebo-controlled phase I-IIa trial testing Ad26.COV2.S in healthy adults. Ad26.COV2.S was administered intramuscularly at 5 x 10^10 or 1 x 10^11 viral particles, either as a single shot or as two shots given 56 days apart. The specificity and breadth of SARS-CoV-2-reactive T cell receptors after Ad26.COV2.S vaccination were assessed by TCRbeta repertoire sequencing. A total of 32 samples were included in the TCR-sequenced set, comprising roughly 19 Ad26.COV2.S vaccine recipients, 5 placebo recipients and 8 SARS-CoV-2 convalescent individuals. Trial participants were randomized into five groups of five: low-dose or high-dose Ad26.COV2.S given once or twice, or placebo on both occasions. Investigators remained blinded to trial group allocation during experiments and outcome assessment.

The immunoSEQ Assay was used to sequence TCRbeta CDR3 regions. After extraction, genomic DNA underwent amplification by bias-controlled multiplex PCR, followed by high-throughput sequencing. The original pipeline was this. To quantify the absolute abundance of every unique TCRbeta CDR3 region, sequences were collapsed and filtered. T cell fraction was estimated by normalizing TCRbeta template counts to usable DNA, with usable DNA measured through amplification of reference genes found in all nucleated cells. Repertoire TCRs were annotated as SARS-CoV-2-specific when V gene, CDR3 amino acid sequence and J gene were exactly matched to a known reactive TCR set. The reference SARS-CoV-2 TCR set came from MIRA and was filtered for enrichment in COVID-19-positive ImmuneCODE repertoires, removing public or cross-reactive TCRs. Using the MIRA antigens, annotated TCRs were further analysed by specific ORF or by position within an ORF. Breadth was defined as the number of annotated unique rearrangements divided by the total number of unique productive rearrangements, and depth was defined as the summed frequency of the annotated unique rearrangements. TCR breadth was compared between groups using two-sided Wilcoxon rank-sum tests. TCRdb provides this immuneACCESS table in a form limited to in-frame rearrangements. Some clones are lacking; in checked studies, under half of them reflect an unresolved V gene, and why the rest are absent is not known. That table gives V, J and clone size, and the DNA gave D and trimming. The sample contains 350,000 to 400,000 clones, 88% of them found a single time. The ten most abundant clones make up 3.5% of the sample.

Overall study outcomes, separate from this receptor: Comparable non-spike TCR breadth was observed between vaccine and placebo recipients, consistent with only spike being contained in the vaccine. According to the authors, total T cell responses may have been underestimated by the TCR breadth and depth analyses. Substantial breadth of spike-specific CD8+ and CD4+ T cell responses was reported after vaccination. The study lacked the statistical power to compare responses across vaccine doses or regimens. Spike-specific TCR breadth was higher in Ad26.COV2.S recipients than in placebo recipients (P = 0.0014).

The sample's treatment or condition label, decoded: about 20 received Ad26.COV2.S at low or high dose, single or two shots; roughly 5 received placebo; per-sample allocation not given. For vaccine and placebo recipients, repertoires were sequenced using samples collected on day 63 after the first injection. In Cohort 1b, 25 to 30 adults aged 18-55 years were enrolled at a single site in Boston, USA, between 29 July and 7 August 2020. Ad26.COV2.S was a replication-incompetent adenovirus type 26 vector expressing a prefusion-stabilized SARS-CoV-2 spike protein from the original Wuhan strain. Comment on this clone: Its antigen specificity is not known. No base quality values were provided; no much bigger clone lies one nucleotide off.

The cysteine opens and the phenylalanine closes a CDR3 of 17 amino acids. CDR3 DNA is the only sequence kept; it has 51 bases, read in frame from the first base. Reading the germline V gene gives CDR1 MGHRA and CDR2 YSYEKL. Trimming leaves V shorter by 0 bases and J shorter by 3 bases, with the junction holding 6 bases beyond the gene matches. The TCR originated in a person aged 18 to 65 who received the Ad26.COV2.S COVID-19 vaccine or a placebo. The sample here was peripheral blood, taken in a trial of Ad26.COV2.S vaccine versus placebo. The sequence joins TRBV4-1 to TRBJ2-4, with TRBD2 matching 9 junction bases. Here the CDR3 is given as CASSQDSLSGGKNIQYF. The nucleotide sequence reads TGCGCCAGCAGCCAAGATAGCCTTAGCGGGGGCAAAAACATTCAGTACTTC.